Shown below are 24 T cell receptor beta chains from a single sample sequenced in a study of cytomegalovirus exposure and HLA in healthy donors. The PCR had 60 Vbeta and 13 Jbeta primers. The assay was immunoSEQ multiplex PCR, and TCRdb's table has in-frame clones only and misses some. This sample has approximately 130,000 clones; 70% to 90% occur once, and the top ten carry 1.5%. Sequencing input: PBMCs. These receptors were collected from a man aged 35 to 55 in good health and CMV-seronegative.

The chain joins TRBV7-8 to TRBJ1-5, with 10 bases lining up with TRBD1. The trim removed 5 bases at V and 2 bases at J, leaving 9 bases unmatched. The CDR3 covers 17 residues. Germline assignment: CDR1 SGHVS and CDR2 FQNEAQ. In DNA form, the CDR3 reads TGTGCCAGCAGCCTCGGGACAGGGGCGGGGGGCAATCAGCCCCAGCATTTT. Translating gives CASSLGTGAGGNQPQHF.

In its sample, this clone was seen a few times. The chain is built from TRBV7-8 and TRBJ2-1; 7 bases are shared with TRBD1. Germline lookup yields CDR1 SGHVS and CDR2 FQNEAQ. Germline trimming cut 3 bases from V and 9 bases from J; bases unmatched to any gene: 8. The CDR3 runs to 14 residues. The CDR3 spells CASSFRQGTGEQFF. In DNA, the CDR3 is TGTGCCAGCAGCTTCAGACAGGGTACGGGTGAGCAGTTCTTC.

This clone has only a few counts. The CDR3 nucleotides are TGTGCCAGCAGCCGATCAGGGGGAAGCACAGATACGCAGTATTTT. Translating it yields CASSRSGGSTDTQYF. V and J are TRBV6-6 and TRBJ2-3; 7 nucleotides agree with TRBD1. The CDR3 contains 15 residues. The V and J ends lost 6 bases and 0 bases, in that order; junction bases with no gene match: 6. From germline, CDR1 is MNHNY and CDR2 SVGAGI (reference sequence).

J is TRBJ2-3 and V is TRBV21-1; the D call of TRBD1 is as the table states it, not checked on the DNA. TRBV21-1 is a pseudogene locus. CDR3 size: 17 residues. The CDR3 DNA reads as TGTGCCAGGGCCGGGGACAGCCCTAAACGAGGCACAGATACGCAGTATTTT. Translation gives CARAGDSPKRGTDTQYF.

The V gene is TRBV9, the J gene TRBJ2-3, with D possibly matching TRBD2 (6 bases). Trimming left V 0 bases short and J 2 bases short, with 16 bases between. CDR3 length: 17 residues. In germline, CDR1 is SGDLS, CDR2 YYNGEE. The CDR3: CASSVVGRGEVTDTQYF. In DNA form, the CDR3 reads TGTGCCAGCAGCGTAGTTGGGCGGGGAGAGGTCACAGATACGCAGTATTTT.

The J gene is TRBJ2-7, the V gene TRBV15; 9 nucleotides line up with TRBD1. In germline, CDR1 is LNHNV, CDR2 YYDKDF (reference sequence). The CDR3 length is 14 residues. Trimming cost V 4 bases and J 2 bases; bases outside gene matches: 3. CDR3 sequence (DNA): TGTGCCACCAGCACGGGGACAGGGACCTACGAGCAGTACTTC. It specifies CATSTGTGTYEQYF.

The gene calls are TRBV5-6 and TRBJ2-7, with 15 bases aligning to TRBD2. After removal of 1 base from V and 2 bases from J, the junction contained 10 bases not matched to a gene. The CDR3 covers 19 residues. The germline V gene encodes CDR1 SGHDT and CDR2 YYEEEE. The CDR3: CASSLPGLAGGPYAYEQYF. The CDR3 nucleotides read TGTGCCAGCAGCTTGCCCGGACTAGCGGGAGGGCCATACGCCTACGAGCAGTACTTC.

J is TRBJ2-7 and V is TRBV6-5; 13 bases are a match to TRBD2. V shed 6 bases, J shed 1 base, and the junction held 3 bases outside the gene matches. Germline assignment: CDR1 MNHEY and CDR2 SVGAGI. The CDR3 length is 15 residues. The CDR3 DNA reads TGTGCCAGCAGCCGACTAGCGGGGGGATCCTACGAGCAGTACTTC. Amino acids: CASSRLAGGSYEQYF.

This clone has just one count. This sequence joins TRBV19 and TRBJ1-4; 7 positions match TRBD1. Germline CDR1 is LNHDA and CDR2 is SQIVND (reference sequence). V lost 10 bases, J lost 5 bases, and 4 bases stayed unmatched. The CDR3 is 12 amino acids. The DNA for the CDR3 is TGTGCCACAGGGACAGCAAATGAAAAACTGTTTTTT. It codes for CATGTANEKLFF.

This clone was picked up a small number of times. V gene TRBV19 combines with J gene TRBJ1-4; no reliable D call. The CDR3 has 16 residues. Germline V gene lookup returns CDR1 LNHDA and CDR2 SQIVND (reference sequence). V lost 6 bases to trimming and J lost 6 bases, with 20 bases between them. The CDR3, as DNA: TGTGCCAGTAGATCCATCGACGGAGGGAAGGATGAAAAACTGTTTTTT. It translates to CASRSIDGGKDEKLFF. Based on the CDR3 plus reference TRBV19 and TRBJ1-4, the full variable domain is DGGITQSPKYLFRKEGQNVTLSCEQNLNHDAMYWYRQDPGQGLRLIYYSQIVNDFQKGDIAEGYSVSREKKESFPLTVTSAQKNPTAFYLCASRSIDGGKDEKLFFGSGTQLSVL.

V is TRBV18 and J is TRBJ2-1; D might be TRBD2 (7 bases). Germline V CDR1 and CDR2: KGHSH, LQKENI. Trimming cost V 2 bases and J 7 bases, with 21 bases left between them. The CDR3 has 17 amino acids. CDR3 in DNA: TGTGCCAGCTCACCAGAAAGGGAGGGGGTAGTACGGAATGAGCAGTTCTTC. This translates into CASSPEREGVVRNEQFF.

J is TRBJ1-4 and V is TRBV10-3; a possible D gene is TRBD1 (5 bases). Per germline, CDR1 ENHRY and CDR2 SYGVKD. V was trimmed by 6 bases and J by 6 bases, leaving 17 bases between them. This CDR3 contains 15 residues. The CDR3 DNA reads TGTGCCATCAGCCCGGGGGATTTCGAGGATGAAAAACTGTTTTTT. Translating it yields CAISPGDFEDEKLFF.

The chain has TRBV6-5 and TRBJ2-7; 8 positions match TRBD1. The germline gives CDR1 MNHEY, CDR2 SVGAGI. The CDR3 is 14 residues long. V shed 0 bases, J shed 3 bases, and the junction held 1 base outside the gene matches. CDR3 sequence reads: CASSYSQGVYEQYF. The CDR3, as DNA: TGTGCCAGCAGTTACTCACAGGGGGTCTACGAGCAGTACTTC.

The CDR3 DNA reads TGCGCCAGCAGCCAGAGGACAGGGCTAAGGGAAAAACTGTTTTTT. This translates into CASSQRTGLREKLFF. V and J are TRBV4-3 and TRBJ1-4, with 8 bases aligning to TRBD1. Trimming removed 3 bases from V and 8 bases from J; junction bases left unmatched: 8. The CDR3 length is 15 residues. Germline CDR1 and CDR2: LGHNA and YSLEER.

This sequence joins TRBV7-3 and TRBJ1-1, with 11 bases matching TRBD1. CDR3 size: 12 residues. Germline CDR1 SGHTA, CDR2 FQGTGA. V lost 8 bases, J lost 10 bases, and 6 bases stayed unmatched. This chain's CDR3 is CASAGTGGPAFF. DNA for the CDR3: TGTGCCAGCGCCGGGACAGGGGGTCCAGCTTTCTTT.

The chain's CDR3 is CASSTTGVREQFF. The CDR3, as DNA: TGTGCCAGTAGTACTACAGGGGTAAGAGAGCAGTTCTTC. V usage is TRBV19 and J usage is TRBJ2-1, with 7 bases aligning to TRBD1. Looked up from germline, CDR1 is LNHDA and CDR2 is SQIVND (reference sequence). The CDR3 sequence is 13 residues long. With V trimmed by 4 bases and J by 10 bases, 7 bases remained unmatched.

The gene calls are TRBV13 and TRBJ2-7, with TRBD1 identical over 11 bases. The ends lost 6 bases at V and 7 bases at J; junction bases unmatched: 8. Germline loops: CDR1 PRHDT, CDR2 FYEKMQ (reference sequence). The CDR3 length is 14 residues. CDR3 DNA: TGTGCCAGCAGTAACCGGGACAGGGGGTTGGAGCAGTACTTC. Translation: CASSNRDRGLEQYF.

This rearrangement joins TRBV15 to TRBJ1-1, with a tentative D call TRBD1 (6 bases). The germline V gene has CDR1 LNHNV and CDR2 YYDKDF (reference sequence). The CDR3 runs to 16 residues. V was cut by 8 bases and J by 1 base, with 20 bases left in between. The CDR3 region has the DNA TGTGCCACCCGGAGGGGGGGTGGGGGTAGGAACACTGAAGCTTTCTTT. Translating gives CATRRGGGGRNTEAFF.

The count of this clone is one. The CDR3 region has the DNA TGTGCCAGCAGTCGTCTGAACACTGAAGCTTTCTTT. Amino acid sequence: CASSRLNTEAFF. The chain has TRBV28 and TRBJ1-1; D call uncertain. V lost 5 bases and J lost 0, with 4 bases in between. Germline lookup yields CDR1 MDHEN and CDR2 SYDVKM. CDR3 length: 12 amino acids.

The chain combines TRBV5-1 with TRBJ2-7; 8 positions match TRBD2. The CDR3 length is 15 residues. The junction had 5 bases not matched to a gene; V was cut back by 0 bases and J by 3 bases. The germline V gene has CDR1 SGHRS and CDR2 YFSETQ. The DNA of the CDR3 is TGCGCCAGCAGCTTGGCGGCGGGAGGCGACTACGAGCAGTACTTC. This translates into CASSLAAGGDYEQYF.

The V call is TRBV6-1, the J call TRBJ1-2; 7 nucleotides align to TRBD1. Germline CDR1 MNHNS, CDR2 SASEGT. V lost 1 base to trimming and J lost 4 bases; unmatched junction nucleotides: 6. This CDR3 contains 15 residues. In DNA, the CDR3 is TGTGCCAGCAGTGAAGAGAGATGGACAGGCTATGGCTACACCTTC. Protein product: CASSEERWTGYGYTF.

This clone was picked up one time. The CDR3 DNA sequence: TGCGCCAGCAGCGCGCTAATCATCTCCCGGACTGAAGCTTTCTTT. This gives the protein CASSALIISRTEAFF. The chain has TRBV10-2 and TRBJ1-1; D remains ambiguous. Per germline, CDR1 WSHSY and CDR2 SAAADI. This CDR3 is 15 amino acids long. V was shortened by 6 bases and J by 5 bases, with 19 bases between the two germline ends.

The gene calls are TRBV19 and TRBJ2-2; 9 bases fit TRBD2. Unmatched junction bases numbered 6, after V lost 1 base and J lost 6 bases. CDR1 and CDR2 (germline): LNHDA, SQIVND (reference sequence). The length of the CDR3 is 16 residues. This CDR3 is CASSIGASGTSGELFF. The CDR3 region has the DNA TGTGCCAGTAGTATAGGCGCTAGCGGGACGTCCGGGGAGCTGTTTTTT.

The V gene is TRBV7-2, the J gene TRBJ2-2; D not resolved. This CDR3 contains 12 residues. Germline loops: CDR1 SGHTA, CDR2 FQGNSA. V was shortened by 4 bases and J by 6 bases, with 6 bases between the two germline ends. In DNA, the CDR3 is TGTGCCAGCAGCTGGCATTCCGGGGAGCTGTTTTTT. Its translation is CASSWHSGELFF.